A selection of T cell receptor beta chains follows, all from one sample in a study of blood T cells in healthy people across ages. TCRdb reprocessed the 5' RACE reads with MiXCR, giving one entry per CDR3 protein. The data contain about a million distinct CDR3 sequences, 45% to 60% of them singletons. Source material: blood. The receptors derive from a woman aged 55 to 70 in good health. Both conserved end residues are part of each CDR3. The D gene is left open where the match is weak.

TRBV19	TRBJ2-5	NA	CASRGQKETQYF
TRBV27	TRBJ2-7	NA	CASSFSGGLVTYEQYF
TRBV7-2	TRBJ2-1	NA	CASSGGGLTSTEQFF
TRBV18	TRBJ2-1	TRBD1	CASSLLTGGSYNEQFF
TRBV20-1	TRBJ2-1	NA	CSARGREQFF
TRBV5-1	TRBJ2-3	NA	CASSLEAVPTDTQYF
TRBV4-2	TRBJ2-4	NA	CASSQLRDIQYF
TRBV14	TRBJ2-3	NA	CASSPRGGPRVCTQYF
TRBV28	TRBJ1-2	TRBD1	CASSLDRGLTYGYTF
TRBV27	TRBJ1-6	NA	CASSLKTGLHSPLHF
TRBV2	NA	NA	CATASYQETQYF
TRBV4-1	TRBJ2-1	TRBD2	CASSQGTSGSGEQFF
TRBV6-6	TRBJ2-7	TRBD2	CASSYKAGVSYEQYF
TRBV20-1	TRBJ2-1	NA	CSVLPLARADEQFF
TRBV9	TRBJ2-3	NA	CASSVGRTDTQYF
TRBV2	TRBJ2-1	TRBD2	CASRAGLADLRNEQFF
TRBV20-1	TRBJ1-2	NA	CSARVQRLGYGYTF
TRBV28	TRBJ2-7	TRBD2	CASRPTVAGGGNEQYF
TRBV6-1	TRBJ1-5	NA	CATFSGTLNQPQHF
TRBV19	NA	TRBD2	CASSIASGAYEQYF